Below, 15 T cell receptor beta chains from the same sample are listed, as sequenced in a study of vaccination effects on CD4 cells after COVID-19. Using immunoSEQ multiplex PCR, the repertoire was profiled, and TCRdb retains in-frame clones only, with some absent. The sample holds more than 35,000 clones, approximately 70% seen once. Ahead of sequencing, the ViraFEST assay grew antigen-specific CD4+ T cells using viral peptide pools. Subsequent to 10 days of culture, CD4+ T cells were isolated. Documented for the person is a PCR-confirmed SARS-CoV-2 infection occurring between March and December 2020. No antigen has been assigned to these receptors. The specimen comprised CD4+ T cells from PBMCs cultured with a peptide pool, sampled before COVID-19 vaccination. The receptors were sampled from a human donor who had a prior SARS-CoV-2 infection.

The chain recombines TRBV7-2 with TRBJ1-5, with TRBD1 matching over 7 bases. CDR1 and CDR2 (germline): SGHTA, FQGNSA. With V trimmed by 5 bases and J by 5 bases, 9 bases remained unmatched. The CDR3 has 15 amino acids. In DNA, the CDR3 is TGTGCCAGCAGCCCTACGACAGGGTCGGATCAGCCCCAGCATTTT. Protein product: CASSPTTGSDQPQHF.

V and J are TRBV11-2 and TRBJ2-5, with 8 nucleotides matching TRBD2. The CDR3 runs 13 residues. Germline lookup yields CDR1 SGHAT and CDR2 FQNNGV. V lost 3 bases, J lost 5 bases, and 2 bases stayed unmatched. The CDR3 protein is CASSFREGETQYF. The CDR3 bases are TGTGCCAGCAGCTTTCGGGAGGGGGAGACCCAGTACTTC.

CDR3 in amino acids: CASSFRSYNEQFF. CDR3 DNA sequence: TGTGCCAGCAGCTTCCGAAGTTACAATGAGCAGTTCTTC. J is TRBJ2-1 and V is TRBV5-4; no reliable D call. In germline, CDR1 is SGHNT, CDR2 YYREEE (reference sequence). This CDR3 contains 13 residues. V lost 2 bases to trimming and J lost 4 bases, with 7 bases between them.

The CDR3 bases are TGTGCCAGCAGCCAACAGGGGGGGGAGACCCAGTACTTC. Its protein product is CASSQQGGETQYF. J is TRBJ2-5 and V is TRBV2; a weak D match, TRBD1 (8 bases). Germline assignment: CDR1 SNHLY and CDR2 FYNNEI. The CDR3 loop spans 13 amino acids. Trimming pared 6 bases from V and 5 bases from J, leaving 13 bases between.

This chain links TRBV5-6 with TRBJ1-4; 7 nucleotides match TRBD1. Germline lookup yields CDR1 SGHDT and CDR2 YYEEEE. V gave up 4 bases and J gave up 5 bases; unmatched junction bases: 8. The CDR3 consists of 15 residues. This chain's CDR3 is CASSPGTAGNEKLFF. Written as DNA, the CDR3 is TGTGCCAGCAGCCCTGGGACAGCCGGCAATGAAAAACTGTTTTTT.

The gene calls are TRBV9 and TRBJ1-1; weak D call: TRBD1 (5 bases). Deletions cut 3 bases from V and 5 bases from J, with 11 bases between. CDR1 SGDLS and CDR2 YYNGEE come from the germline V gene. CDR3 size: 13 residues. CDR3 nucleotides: TGTGCCAGCAGCGAGAGGGGTAAAACTGAAGCTTTCTTT. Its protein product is CASSERGKTEAFF.

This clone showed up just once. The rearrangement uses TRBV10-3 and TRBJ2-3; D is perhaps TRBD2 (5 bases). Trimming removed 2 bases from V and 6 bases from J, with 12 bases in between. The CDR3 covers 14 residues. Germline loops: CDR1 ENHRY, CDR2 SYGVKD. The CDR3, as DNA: TGTGCCATCAGTGAGCGAGCTTTAGCGGATACGCAGTATTTT. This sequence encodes CAISERALADTQYF.

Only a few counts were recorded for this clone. The DNA for the CDR3 is TGTGCCAGCAGAAAGGGGGCGAACTATGGCTACACCTTC. The encoded protein is CASRKGANYGYTF. The chain has TRBV2 and TRBJ1-2; 7 bases line up with TRBD1. The CDR3 has 13 amino acids. CDR1 is SNHLY and CDR2 is FYNNEI in the germline V gene. After removal of 6 bases from V and 2 bases from J, the junction contained 3 bases not matched to a gene.

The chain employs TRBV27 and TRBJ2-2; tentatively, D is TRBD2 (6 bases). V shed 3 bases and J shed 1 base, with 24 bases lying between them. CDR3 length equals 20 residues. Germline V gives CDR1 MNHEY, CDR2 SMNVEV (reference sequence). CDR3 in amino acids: CASSFSARDGLGVNTGELFF. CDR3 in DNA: TGTGCCAGCAGTTTCAGCGCGCGGGATGGGCTAGGGGTGAACACCGGGGAGCTGTTTTTT.

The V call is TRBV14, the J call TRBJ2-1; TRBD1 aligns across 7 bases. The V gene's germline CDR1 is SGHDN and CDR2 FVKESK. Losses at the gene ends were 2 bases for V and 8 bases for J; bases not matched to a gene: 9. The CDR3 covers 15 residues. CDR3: CASSQLRKGADEQFF. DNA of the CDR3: TGTGCCAGCAGCCAACTCAGAAAGGGGGCTGATGAGCAGTTCTTC.

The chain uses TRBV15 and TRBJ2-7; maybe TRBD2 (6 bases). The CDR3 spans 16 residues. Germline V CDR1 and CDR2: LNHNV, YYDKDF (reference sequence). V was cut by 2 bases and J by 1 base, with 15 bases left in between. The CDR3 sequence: CATSRLLADYSYEQYF. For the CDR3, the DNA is TGTGCCACCAGCAGACTCTTAGCGGACTATTCCTACGAGCAGTACTTC.

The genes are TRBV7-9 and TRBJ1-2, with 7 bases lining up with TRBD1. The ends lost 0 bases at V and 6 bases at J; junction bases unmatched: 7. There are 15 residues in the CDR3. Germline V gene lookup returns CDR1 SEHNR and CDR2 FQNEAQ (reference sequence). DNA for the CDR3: TGTGCCAGCAGCTTAGCGATGGACAGGTTCAATGGCTACACCTTC. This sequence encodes CASSLAMDRFNGYTF.

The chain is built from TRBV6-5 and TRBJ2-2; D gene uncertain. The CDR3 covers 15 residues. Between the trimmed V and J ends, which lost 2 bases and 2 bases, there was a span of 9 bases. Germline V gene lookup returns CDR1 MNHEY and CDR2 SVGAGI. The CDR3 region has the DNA TGTGCCAGCAGTTACCAGCCGAAAAACACCGGGGAGCTGTTTTTT. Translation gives CASSYQPKNTGELFF.

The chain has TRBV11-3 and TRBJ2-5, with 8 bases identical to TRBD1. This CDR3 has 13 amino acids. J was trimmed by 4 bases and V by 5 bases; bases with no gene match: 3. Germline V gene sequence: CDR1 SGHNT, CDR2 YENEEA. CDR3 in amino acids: CASSLGTGETQYF. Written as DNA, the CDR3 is TGTGCCAGCAGCCTAGGGACAGGAGAGACCCAGTACTTC.

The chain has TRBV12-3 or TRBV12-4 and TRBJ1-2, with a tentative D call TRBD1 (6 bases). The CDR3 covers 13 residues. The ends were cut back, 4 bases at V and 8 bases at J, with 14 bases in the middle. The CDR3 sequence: CASSSKEGGGYTF. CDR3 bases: TGTGCCAGCAGTTCTAAGGAGGGGGGGGGCTACACCTTC.